This TCR beta chain was observed in a study of cytomegalovirus exposure and HLA in healthy donors. With respect to this clone: Its antigen remains unidentified.

Trimming stripped 4 bases from V and 3 bases from J, with 15 bases between. CDR1 SNHLY and CDR2 FYNNEI come from the germline V gene. The CDR3 is 15 residues long. Points from the study as a whole: Researchers catalogued 150 or so TCR beta chains as cytomegalovirus-associated.

Measured with immunoSEQ multiplex PCR; TCRdb has only the in-frame clones, and not every one. The sample consists of more than 85,000 clones, approximately 90% of them appearing once. The sample consisted of PBMCs. The chain carries TRBV2 and TRBJ1-2; D is undetermined. The receptor comes from a woman aged 18-29 years in good health and CMV-seropositive. DNA for the CDR3: TGTGCCAGCAGTGTAAGGCCCCCGGGATACTATGGCTACACCTTC. This sequence encodes CASSVRPPGYYGYTF.